This T cell receptor (beta chain) was observed in a study of T cells after posttransplantation cyclophosphamide. The CDR3 loop spans 14 amino acids. The germline V gene has CDR1 MNHEY and CDR2 SVGAGI. V lost 5 bases and J 1 base, leaving 8 bases between the germline ends. The data were produced by immunoSEQ multiplex PCR, yet TCRdb's version contains in-frame clones alone and is incomplete. The sample lists 30,000 or so clones; about 89% were seen once. Cells defined as naive were viable CD3+CD4+ or CD3+CD8+ and CCR7+CD45RA+CD45RO-CD95-CD27+CD28+. Sequenced input: naive CD4+ T cells sorted from PBMCs. This TCR was recovered from an older woman in good health, CMV-negative, and a related stem cell transplant donor. This chain links TRBV6-5 with TRBJ2-2; D might be TRBD1 (5 bases). The CDR3 region is CASSTTVNTGELFF. The DNA of the CDR3 is TGTGCCAGCAGTACGACAGTGAACACCGGGGAGCTGTTTTTT.